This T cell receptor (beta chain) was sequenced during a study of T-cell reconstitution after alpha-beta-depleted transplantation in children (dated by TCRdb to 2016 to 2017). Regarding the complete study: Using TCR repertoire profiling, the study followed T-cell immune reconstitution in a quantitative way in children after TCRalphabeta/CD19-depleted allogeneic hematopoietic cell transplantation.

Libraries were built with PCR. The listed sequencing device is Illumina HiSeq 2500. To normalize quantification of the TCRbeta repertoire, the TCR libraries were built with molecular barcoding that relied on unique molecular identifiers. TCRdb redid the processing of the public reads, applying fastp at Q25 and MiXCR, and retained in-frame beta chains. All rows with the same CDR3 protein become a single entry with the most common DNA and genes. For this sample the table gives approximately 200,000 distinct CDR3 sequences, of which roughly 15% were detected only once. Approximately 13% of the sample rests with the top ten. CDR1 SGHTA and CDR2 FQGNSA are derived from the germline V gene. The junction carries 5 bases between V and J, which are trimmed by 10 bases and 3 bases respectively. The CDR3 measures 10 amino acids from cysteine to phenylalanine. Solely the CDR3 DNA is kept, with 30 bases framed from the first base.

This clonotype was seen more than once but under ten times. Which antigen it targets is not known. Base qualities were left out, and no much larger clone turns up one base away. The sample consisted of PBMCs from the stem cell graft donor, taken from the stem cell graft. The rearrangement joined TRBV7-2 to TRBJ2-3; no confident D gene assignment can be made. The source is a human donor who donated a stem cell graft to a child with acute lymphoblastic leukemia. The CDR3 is CAIPTDTQYF. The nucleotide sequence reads TGTGCCATCCCAACAGATACGCAGTATTTT.